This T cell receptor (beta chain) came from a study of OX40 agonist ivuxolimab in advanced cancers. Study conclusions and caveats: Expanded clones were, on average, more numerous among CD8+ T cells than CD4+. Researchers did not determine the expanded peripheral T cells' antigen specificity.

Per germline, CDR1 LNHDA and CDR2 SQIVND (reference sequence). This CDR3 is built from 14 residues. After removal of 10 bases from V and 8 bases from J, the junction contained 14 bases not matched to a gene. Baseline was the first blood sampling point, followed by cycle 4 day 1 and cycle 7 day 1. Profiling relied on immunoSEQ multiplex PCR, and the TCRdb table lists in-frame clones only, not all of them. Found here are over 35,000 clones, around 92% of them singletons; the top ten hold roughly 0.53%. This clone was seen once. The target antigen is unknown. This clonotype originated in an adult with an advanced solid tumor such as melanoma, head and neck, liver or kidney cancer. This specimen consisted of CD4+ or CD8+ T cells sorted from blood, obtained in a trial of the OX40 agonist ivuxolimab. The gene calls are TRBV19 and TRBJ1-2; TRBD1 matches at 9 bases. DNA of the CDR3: TGTGCCACCGGACAGGGGCCCTCCTTGGGAGGCTACACCTTC. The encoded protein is CATGQGPSLGGYTF.